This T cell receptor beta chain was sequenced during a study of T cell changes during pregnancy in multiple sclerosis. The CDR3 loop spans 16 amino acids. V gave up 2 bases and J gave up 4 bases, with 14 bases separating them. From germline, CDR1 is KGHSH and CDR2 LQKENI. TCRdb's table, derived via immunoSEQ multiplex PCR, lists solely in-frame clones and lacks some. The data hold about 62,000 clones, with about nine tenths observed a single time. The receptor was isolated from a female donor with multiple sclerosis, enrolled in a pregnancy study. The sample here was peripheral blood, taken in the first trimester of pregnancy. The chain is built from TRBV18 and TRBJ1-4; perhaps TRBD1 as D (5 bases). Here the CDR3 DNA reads TGTGCCAGCTCACCAAGCAGGGCGAGTAATAATGAAAAACTGTTTTTT. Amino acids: CASSPSRASNNEKLFF.